This entry describes one T cell receptor (beta chain). This sample was included in a study of control samples from healthy donors and cancer patients. The repertoire was sequenced with immunoSEQ multiplex PCR; TCRdb's copy has only in-frame clones and lacks some. The repertoire holds about 40,000 clones, with 92% as singletons. Looked up from germline, CDR1 is SGDLS and CDR2 is YYNGEE. V lost 4 bases to trimming and J lost 0 bases, with 14 bases between them. The CDR3 totals 16 residues. V is TRBV9 and J is TRBJ2-1; D ambiguous. The TCR was taken from a woman between 50 and 59 years old in good health. The material sequenced was blood. CDR3 region: CASSKGISSSYNEQFF. The DNA for the CDR3 is TGTGCCAGCAGCAAAGGGATCTCCAGCTCCTACAATGAGCAGTTCTTC.